The 7 T cell receptor beta chains below come from one sample, sequenced in a study of T cells in localized non-small cell lung cancer (dated by TCRdb to the early 2020s). Receptors were amplified or captured by the immunoSEQ multiplex PCR assay. TCRdb retrieved this table from immuneACCESS and kept in-frame rearrangements only. Not all clones are present; in checked studies, unresolved V genes account for under half, and no reason is known for the remainder. This sample comprises approximately 1,800 clones, 36% of them detected only once. Of the sample, 7% falls within the top ten clones. The input for sequencing was lung tumor tissue, taken before any cancer treatment. All receptors come from a female donor aged 60 or older with stage II squamous cell lung carcinoma.

The chain uses TRBV9 and TRBJ2-7; TRBD1 is a possible D gene (5 bases). This CDR3 comprises 12 residues. Germline V gene sequence: CDR1 SGDLS, CDR2 YYNGEE. Trimming cost V 8 bases and J 5 bases, with 14 bases left between them. CDR3 in amino acids: CASSPGFDEQYF. DNA for the CDR3: TGTGCCAGTTCTCCAGGGTTTGACGAGCAGTACTTC.

The chain recombines TRBV19 with TRBJ1-5; a weak D match, TRBD1 (6 bases). The CDR3 runs 16 residues. The V gene lost 0 bases and the J gene lost 6 bases, with 15 bases spanning the gap. Germline V lookup: CDR1 LNHDA, CDR2 SQIVND (reference sequence). Here the CDR3 reads CASSIEGGIQGQPQHF. CDR3 DNA: TGTGCCAGTAGTATAGAAGGGGGGATCCAGGGTCAGCCCCAGCATTTT.

CDR3 sequence: CASRVQGIGNTIYF. The DNA for the CDR3 is TGTGCCAGTAGGGTACAGGGGATTGGAAACACCATATATTTT. V is TRBV19 and J is TRBJ1-3, with TRBD1 identical over 7 bases. The CDR3 totals 14 residues. Germline CDR1 reads LNHDA; CDR2 reads SQIVND (reference sequence). V shed 6 bases and J 3 bases; nucleotides not matched to a gene: 5.

The V and J genes are TRBV9 and TRBJ1-2; D unclear. Germline V gene data show CDR1 as SGDLS and CDR2 as YYNGEE. The ends were cut back, 6 bases at V and 0 bases at J, with 9 bases in the middle. This CDR3 comprises 13 residues. CDR3 coding DNA: TGTGCCAGCACTCGGACGACTAACTATGGCTACACCTTC. Protein product: CASTRTTNYGYTF.

The table lists this clone with a few counts. The V call is TRBV1, the J call TRBJ2-7; the table's D call of TRBD1 was not tested on the DNA. TRBV1 is a pseudogene locus. The CDR3 runs 14 residues. The CDR3 loop reads CASSQGPTAYEQYF. CDR3 DNA: TGCGCCAGCAGCCAAGGGCCGACAGCCTACGAGCAGTACTTC.

This clone was recorded a few times. In DNA, the CDR3 is TGTGCCAGCACTGAACAGAGATACTACGAGCAGTACTTC. Translated, it gives CASTEQRYYEQYF. The chain uses TRBV28 and TRBJ2-7; D is undetermined. Germline V gene data show CDR1 as MDHEN and CDR2 as SYDVKM. CDR3 length: 13 residues. The V end lost 7 bases, the J end lost 3 bases, and 13 bases lay between the germline ends.

This clone was seen only a few times. CDR3 protein: CASSLAPANYGYTF. DNA of the CDR3: TGTGCCAGCAGCTTAGCGCCAGCTAACTATGGCTACACCTTC. This rearrangement joins TRBV7-5 to TRBJ1-2; TRBD1, the D gene given by the table, was not confirmed from the DNA. TRBV7-5 is assigned pseudogene status. This CDR3 region has 14 residues.